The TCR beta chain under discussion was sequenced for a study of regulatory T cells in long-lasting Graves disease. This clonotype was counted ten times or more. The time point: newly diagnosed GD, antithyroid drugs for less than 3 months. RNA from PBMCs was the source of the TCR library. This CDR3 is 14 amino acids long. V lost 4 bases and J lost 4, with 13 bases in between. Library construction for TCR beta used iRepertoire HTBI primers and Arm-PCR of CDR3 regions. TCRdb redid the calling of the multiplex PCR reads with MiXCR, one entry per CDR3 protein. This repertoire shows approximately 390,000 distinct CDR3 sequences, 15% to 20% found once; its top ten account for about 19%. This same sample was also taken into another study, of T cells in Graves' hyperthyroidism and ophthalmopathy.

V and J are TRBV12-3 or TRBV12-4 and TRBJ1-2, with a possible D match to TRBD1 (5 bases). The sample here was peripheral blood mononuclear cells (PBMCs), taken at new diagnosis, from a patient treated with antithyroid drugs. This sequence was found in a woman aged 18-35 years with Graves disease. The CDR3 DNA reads TGTGCCAGCAGTTCCCTGGGACTGTCCTATGGCTACACCTTC. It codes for CASSSLGLSYGYTF.